The 29 T cell receptor beta chains given below trace back to one sample, sequenced in a study of technical replicates of blood from a few donors. This table comes from immunoSEQ multiplex PCR, and its TCRdb copy is limited to in-frame clones, with some not included. Of some 87,000 clones in the sample, roughly 96% were seen once. The specimen was T cells isolated from PBMCs. These receptor sequences come from a human donor in good health.

The CDR3 protein is CASSEYRQGREQYF. CDR3 DNA sequence: TGCGCCAGCAGTGAGTACAGGCAAGGAAGGGAGCAGTACTTC. The rearrangement uses TRBV10-1 and TRBJ2-7, with TRBD1 as a possible D gene (5 bases). The CDR3 consists of 14 residues. Germline V CDR1 and CDR2: WNHNN, SYGVQD (reference sequence). V was cut by 1 base and J by 7 bases, with 14 bases left in between.

The chain is built from TRBV19 and TRBJ2-7; 11 bases agree with TRBD2. In germline, CDR1 is LNHDA, CDR2 SQIVND (reference sequence). The CDR3 is 13 amino acids. V dropped 10 bases and J dropped 5; count of bases not matched to a gene: 7. This chain's CDR3 is CATTIAGGNEQYF. In DNA form, the CDR3 reads TGTGCCACTACCATAGCGGGAGGGAACGAGCAGTACTTC.

The chain recombines TRBV27 with TRBJ2-5; maybe TRBD1 (7 bases). The V and J ends lost 10 bases and 4 bases respectively, with 16 bases between them. Germline V lookup: CDR1 MNHEY, CDR2 SMNVEV (reference sequence). CDR3 length: 13 residues. The CDR3 coding sequence is TGTGCCACCTCGAGCCAGGGGGGAGAGACCCAGTACTTC. It yields the protein CATSSQGGETQYF.

J is TRBJ2-7 and V is TRBV19; 7 bases align to TRBD1. CDR1 and CDR2 (germline): LNHDA, SQIVND (reference sequence). This CDR3 has 14 residues. V trimming: 8 bases; J trimming: 4 bases; junction bases outside the gene matches: 11. CDR3 bases: TGTGCCAGTTCCGTTCCGGGACAGAAATACGAGCAGTACTTC. Residues: CASSVPGQKYEQYF.

This sequence joins TRBV5-4 and TRBJ1-1; D is ambiguous. Germline values: CDR1 SGHNT, CDR2 YYREEE (reference sequence). The CDR3 covers 14 residues. Trimming shortened V by 4 bases and J by 3 bases, and 13 bases separated the two germline ends. DNA for the CDR3: TGTGCCAGCAGCACCCCAGGTATTTACACTGAAGCTTTCTTT. Translated, it gives CASSTPGIYTEAFF.

This chain links TRBV30 with TRBJ2-1, with D perhaps TRBD2 (6 bases). Germline values: CDR1 GTSNPN, CDR2 SVGIG (reference sequence). The CDR3 loop spans 12 amino acids. V was pared by 5 bases and J by 14 bases, with 19 bases between. The chain's CDR3 is CAWGPGEAGEFF. The CDR3 DNA reads as TGTGCCTGGGGGCCGGGGGAGGCTGGGGAGTTCTTC.

The rearrangement joins TRBV19 to TRBJ2-7; 8 bases are a match to TRBD1. Germline assignment: CDR1 LNHDA and CDR2 SQIVND (reference sequence). The CDR3 length is 13 residues. The junction had 4 bases not matched to a gene; V was cut back by 3 bases and J by 6 bases. DNA of the CDR3: TGTGCCAGTAGTATCCAGGGGGCGGCCGAGCAGTACTTC. This encodes CASSIQGAAEQYF.

V is TRBV5-1 and J is TRBJ2-7; D is perhaps TRBD1 (5 bases). Germline V gene sequence: CDR1 SGHRS, CDR2 YFSETQ. This CDR3 has 14 residues. Trimming removed 3 bases at V and 1 base at J, with 11 bases between. The CDR3 coding sequence is TGCGCCAGCAGCTCGACAGCCCTATCCTACGAGCAGTACTTC. Encoded protein: CASSSTALSYEQYF.

The chain recombines TRBV19 with TRBJ2-7; 10 bases map to TRBD2. The length of the CDR3 is 13 residues. V was clipped by 5 bases and J by 4 bases; unmatched bases: 2. Germline values: CDR1 LNHDA, CDR2 SQIVND (reference sequence). CDR3 nucleotides: TGTGCCAGTAGTTGGACTAGCGGATACGAGCAGTACTTC. Translation gives CASSWTSGYEQYF.

The chain is built from TRBV7-3 and TRBJ2-3; 7 nucleotides match TRBD2. CDR1 and CDR2 from the germline V gene are SGHTA and FQGTGA. The junction had 11 bases not matched to a gene; V was cut back by 2 bases and J by 9 bases. This CDR3 is 15 amino acids long. The CDR3 coding sequence is TGTGCCAGCAGCTTACGTGGATGGGGGGGTGAGACGCAGTATTTT. It translates to CASSLRGWGGETQYF. Supplemented by reference TRBV7-3 and TRBJ2-3, the full variable domain reads GAGVSQTPSNKVTEKGKYVELRCDPISGHTALYWYRQSLGQGPEFLIYFQGTGAADDSGLPNDRFFAVRPEGSVSTLKIQRTERGDSAVYLCASSLRGWGGETQYFGPGTRLTVL.

With respect to this clone: Other nucleotide sequences from this sample produce the same CDR3. The rearrangement links TRBV19 to TRBJ2-7; 10 nucleotides match TRBD1. Germline CDR1 LNHDA, CDR2 SQIVND (reference sequence). Unmatched junction bases numbered 1, after V lost 3 bases and J lost 2 bases. The CDR3 extends over 14 amino acids. DNA for the CDR3: TGTGCCAGTAGTATCGGGACAGGGGCCTACGAGCAGTACTTC. The encoded protein is CASSIGTGAYEQYF.

The V call is TRBV5-6, the J call TRBJ2-7; TRBD2 matches 12 bases. The CDR3 extends over 15 amino acids. Germline trimming cut 7 bases from V and 3 bases from J; bases unmatched to any gene: 8. Germline V CDR1 and CDR2: SGHDT, YYEEEE. This chain's CDR3 is CASSETSGSLYEQYF. CDR3 nucleotide sequence: TGTGCCAGCTCTGAGACTAGCGGGAGTCTCTACGAGCAGTACTTC.

The chain uses TRBV7-9 and TRBJ2-2; TRBD1 agrees at 11 bases. Trimming took 5 bases from V and 12 from J; bases not matched to a gene: 2. This CDR3 comprises 12 residues. The V gene's germline CDR1 is SEHNR and CDR2 FQNEAQ (reference sequence). The CDR3 DNA sequence: TGTGCCAGCAGCCTGGACAGGGGGCAGCTGTTTTTT. Protein sequence: CASSLDRGQLFF.

The chain has TRBV18 and TRBJ2-2; D is uncertain. V shed 2 bases and J shed 5 bases, with 6 bases lying between them. This CDR3 is built from 13 residues. CDR1 and CDR2 (germline): KGHSH, LQKENI. The CDR3 DNA is TGTGCCAGCTCACCAGGGCAGACCGGGGAGCTGTTTTTT. Translation: CASSPGQTGELFF.

In this sample, this clone turned up once. The CDR3 is CASSQAGIGNQPQHF. Written as DNA, the CDR3 is TGCGCCAGCAGCCAAGCAGGGATCGGCAATCAGCCCCAGCATTTT. The chain recombines TRBV4-1 with TRBJ1-5; D perhaps matches TRBD1 (5 bases). The germline V gene has CDR1 MGHRA and CDR2 YSYEKL. V was trimmed by 1 base and J by 2 bases, leaving 9 bases between them. This CDR3 is built from 15 residues.

The chain has TRBV4-2 and TRBJ2-7; TRBD1 matches 8 bases. Germline V lookup: CDR1 LGHNA, CDR2 YNFKEQ. CDR3 length: 15 amino acids. The V and J ends lost 0 bases and 2 bases, in that order; junction bases with no gene match: 3. CDR3 coding DNA: TGTGCCAGCAGCCAAGAGGGCAGGGGGCCCTACGAGCAGTACTTC. It specifies CASSQEGRGPYEQYF.

The V gene is TRBV7-2, the J gene TRBJ2-4; a possible D gene is TRBD1 (5 bases). Germline V lookup: CDR1 SGHTA, CDR2 FQGNSA. The CDR3 has 14 residues. The V end lost 5 bases, the J end lost 3 bases, and 11 bases lay between the germline ends. The CDR3 loop reads CASSIRVGKNIQYF. Here the CDR3 DNA reads TGTGCCAGCAGCATCAGGGTTGGCAAAAACATTCAGTACTTC.

The chain has TRBV7-9 and TRBJ2-2; 12 bases fit TRBD2. CDR1 is SEHNR, CDR2 FQNEAQ, per germline (reference sequence). The CDR3 has 16 residues. J gave up 4 bases and V 6 bases, and 6 bases lay outside the gene matches. CDR3 loop: CASSSSGRGSTGELFF. The CDR3 DNA sequence: TGTGCCAGCAGTTCTAGCGGGAGGGGGAGCACCGGGGAGCTGTTTTTT.

V and J are TRBV25-1 and TRBJ2-3; TRBD1 agrees at 9 bases. CDR3 length equals 15 residues. Germline V lookup: CDR1 MGHDK, CDR2 SYGVNS. V lost 5 bases and J lost 1; bases outside the gene matches: 4. The CDR3 DNA reads TGTGCCAGCAGTAACAGGGGGCCGGGCACAGATACGCAGTATTTT. Its protein is CASSNRGPGTDTQYF.

V usage is TRBV28 and J usage is TRBJ1-3, with D perhaps TRBD1 (5 bases). The germline V gene has CDR1 MDHEN and CDR2 SYDVKM. The CDR3 has 13 residues. Trimming took off 5 bases at V and 5 bases at J, with 10 bases between the two ends. The CDR3 DNA follows: TGTGCCAGCAGTAAGTCAGGGAGAAACACCATATATTTT. It specifies CASSKSGRNTIYF.

The chain has TRBV10-3 and TRBJ1-1; a possible D gene is TRBD1 (5 bases). V lost 5 bases to trimming and J lost 8 bases, with 12 bases between them. CDR1 is ENHRY and CDR2 is SYGVKD in the germline V gene. This CDR3 comprises 12 residues. The CDR3 loop reads CAISTGTEEAFF. The CDR3 coding sequence is TGTGCCATCAGTACCGGGACTGAAGAAGCTTTCTTT.

The chain is built from TRBV11-3 and TRBJ2-7; 13 bases map to TRBD2. V lost 4 bases and J lost 3; bases outside the gene matches: 3. Germline loops: CDR1 SGHNT, CDR2 YENEEA. The CDR3 consists of 15 residues. The CDR3 region has the DNA TGTGCCAGCAGCTCCGGACTAGCGGGAGACTACGAGCAGTACTTC. Encoded protein: CASSSGLAGDYEQYF.

V usage is TRBV30 and J usage is TRBJ2-2; a possible D gene is TRBD1 (6 bases). CDR3 length equals 15 residues. V was shortened by 2 bases and J by 0 bases, with 10 bases between the two germline ends. From germline, CDR1 is GTSNPN and CDR2 SVGIG (reference sequence). As DNA, the CDR3 is TGTGCCTGGAGTTGGGGACAACCGAACACCGGGGAGCTGTTTTTT. Protein sequence: CAWSWGQPNTGELFF.

The chain joins TRBV11-3 to TRBJ2-2, with D maybe TRBD1 (5 bases). This CDR3 has 14 amino acids. Trimming removed 6 bases at V and 5 bases at J, with 13 bases between. Germline V gene lookup returns CDR1 SGHNT and CDR2 YENEEA. For the CDR3, the DNA is TGTGCCAGCAGTCTAACCAGGGCGACCGGGGAGCTGTTTTTT. Translating gives CASSLTRATGELFF.

V is TRBV9 and J is TRBJ2-7, with no clear D. Germline CDR1 and CDR2: SGDLS and YYNGEE. This CDR3 spans 12 amino acids. V dropped 0 bases and J dropped 4 bases, with 5 bases sitting between them. The CDR3 sequence is CASSVDGYEQYF. The CDR3 nucleotides are TGTGCCAGCAGCGTAGACGGGTACGAGCAGTACTTC. Complete variable domain (other parts from reference TRBV9 and TRBJ2-7): DSGVTQTPKHLITATGQRVTLRCSPRSGDLSVYWYQQSLDQGLQFLIQYYNGEERAKGNILERFSAQQFPDLHSELNLSSLELGDSALYFCASSVDGYEQYFGPGTRLTVT.

The genes are TRBV2 and TRBJ2-5; possibly TRBD2 for D (5 bases). The CDR3 covers 14 residues. Germline V gives CDR1 SNHLY, CDR2 FYNNEI. V gave up 6 bases and J gave up 5 bases, with 16 bases separating them. This CDR3 is CASSRDGLVETQYF. CDR3 sequence (DNA): TGTGCCAGCAGCCGGGATGGCTTAGTGGAGACCCAGTACTTC.

J is TRBJ1-5 and V is TRBV6-5; 8 nucleotides agree with TRBD1. After removal of 9 bases from V and 4 bases from J, the junction contained 8 bases not matched to a gene. The CDR3 runs 14 residues. The germline gives CDR1 MNHEY, CDR2 SVGAGI. Here the CDR3 DNA reads TGTGCCAGTAGGACAGGGAAAGGGAATCAGCCCCAGCATTTT. As protein: CASRTGKGNQPQHF.

V usage is TRBV30 and J usage is TRBJ2-7; the D gene is possibly TRBD1 (6 bases). Trimming shortened V by 3 bases and J by 2 bases, and 20 bases separated the two germline ends. The CDR3 totals 16 residues. Germline loops: CDR1 GTSNPN, CDR2 SVGIG (reference sequence). The CDR3 DNA reads as TGTGCCTGGAGGTCCGTGGTGGACAGCCTAACCTACGAGCAGTACTTC. This gives the protein CAWRSVVDSLTYEQYF.

CDR3 sequence: CASSVSQSNQPQHF. In nucleotides, the CDR3 is TGTGCCAGCAGTGTCAGTCAGAGCAATCAGCCCCAGCATTTT. The chain joins TRBV28 to TRBJ1-5; D gene ambiguous. V shed 5 bases and J shed 1 base, with 9 bases lying between them. CDR3 size: 14 residues. Germline assignment: CDR1 MDHEN and CDR2 SYDVKM. The whole variable domain, filled in from reference TRBV28 and TRBJ1-5, reads DVKVTQSSRYLVKRTGEKVFLECVQDMDHENMFWYRQDPGLGLRLIYFSYDVKMKEKGDIPEGYSVSREKKERFSLILESASTNQTSMYLCASSVSQSNQPQHFGDGTRLSIL.